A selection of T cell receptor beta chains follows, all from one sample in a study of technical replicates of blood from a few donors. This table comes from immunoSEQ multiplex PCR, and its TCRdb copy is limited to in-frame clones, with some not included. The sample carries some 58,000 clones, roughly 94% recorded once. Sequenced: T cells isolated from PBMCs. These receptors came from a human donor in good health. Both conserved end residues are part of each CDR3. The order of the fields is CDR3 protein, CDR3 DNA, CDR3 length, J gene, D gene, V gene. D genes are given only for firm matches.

cdr3_aa: CASSPIHSNQPQHF; cdr3_nt: TGTGCCAGCTCACCGATACACAGCAATCAGCCCCAGCATTTT; cdr3_length: 14; j_call: TRBJ1-5; d_call: NA; v_call: TRBV18
cdr3_aa: CASSYSRGGGETQYF; cdr3_nt: TGTGCCAGCAGTTACTCCAGGGGCGGAGGAGAGACCCAGTACTTC; cdr3_length: 15; j_call: TRBJ2-5; d_call: NA; v_call: TRBV6-6
cdr3_aa: CAISGQGRPGNTIYF; cdr3_nt: TGTGCCATCAGTGGGCAGGGCAGGCCCGGAAACACCATATATTTT; cdr3_length: 15; j_call: TRBJ1-3; d_call: NA; v_call: TRBV10-3
cdr3_aa: CASSPVRTGAYGYTF; cdr3_nt: TGTGCCAGCTCACCAGTCAGGACAGGGGCCTATGGCTACACCTTC; cdr3_length: 15; j_call: TRBJ1-2; d_call: TRBD1; v_call: TRBV18
cdr3_aa: CASSLRFRDNEQFF; cdr3_nt: TGCGCCAGCAGCTTAAGGTTTCGGGACAATGAGCAGTTCTTC; cdr3_length: 14; j_call: TRBJ2-1; d_call: NA; v_call: TRBV5-1
cdr3_aa: CASSPWQKSNSPLHF; cdr3_nt: TGTGCCAGCAGCCCATGGCAGAAGTCCAATTCACCCCTCCACTTT; cdr3_length: 15; j_call: TRBJ1-6; d_call: NA; v_call: TRBV9
cdr3_aa: CASSESSGYSYNEQFF; cdr3_nt: TGCGCCAGCAGTGAGTCAAGCGGATACTCCTACAATGAGCAGTTCTTC; cdr3_length: 16; j_call: TRBJ2-1; d_call: NA; v_call: TRBV10-1
cdr3_aa: CASSPRDRPTYGYTF; cdr3_nt: TGTGCCAGCAGCCCCCGGGACAGGCCAACCTATGGCTACACCTTC; cdr3_length: 15; j_call: TRBJ1-2; d_call: TRBD1; v_call: TRBV9
cdr3_aa: CASSLDGQGQDYEQYF; cdr3_nt: TGCGCCAGCAGCTTGGATGGACAGGGCCAGGACTACGAGCAGTACTTC; cdr3_length: 16; j_call: TRBJ2-7; d_call: TRBD1; v_call: TRBV5-1
cdr3_aa: CASSEYRGGEQYF; cdr3_nt: TGTGCCAGCAGTGAGTACAGGGGAGGCGAGCAGTACTTC; cdr3_length: 13; j_call: TRBJ2-7; d_call: NA; v_call: TRBV28
cdr3_aa: CASLSGEINYGYTF; cdr3_nt: TGTGCCAGCTTATCGGGGGAAATTAACTATGGCTACACCTTC; cdr3_length: 14; j_call: TRBJ1-2; d_call: NA; v_call: TRBV6-6
cdr3_aa: CASRLSGRGYNEQFF; cdr3_nt: TGCGCCAGCAGATTGAGCGGGAGGGGGTACAATGAGCAGTTCTTC; cdr3_length: 15; j_call: TRBJ2-1; d_call: TRBD2; v_call: TRBV5-1
cdr3_aa: CASSYSGGGYGYTF; cdr3_nt: TGTGCCAGCAGTTATTCAGGGGGCGGCTATGGCTACACCTTC; cdr3_length: 14; j_call: TRBJ1-2; d_call: TRBD1; v_call: TRBV6-5
cdr3_aa: CSVDAAGGLNYGYTF; cdr3_nt: TGCAGCGTTGATGCTGCAGGGGGCCTAAACTATGGCTACACCTTC; cdr3_length: 15; j_call: TRBJ1-2; d_call: TRBD1; v_call: TRBV29-1
cdr3_aa: CASSAGQGLSSYEQYF; cdr3_nt: TGTGCCAGCAGTGCCGGACAGGGTTTAAGCTCCTACGAGCAGTACTTC; cdr3_length: 16; j_call: TRBJ2-7; d_call: TRBD1; v_call: TRBV28
cdr3_aa: CASSLGGQGLSYEQYF; cdr3_nt: TGTGCCAGCAGCTTAGGGGGACAGGGGCTTTCCTACGAGCAGTACTTC; cdr3_length: 16; j_call: TRBJ2-7; d_call: TRBD1; v_call: TRBV7-9
cdr3_aa: CASSFPQGDTDTQYF; cdr3_nt: TGTGCCAGCAGCTTCCCTCAGGGGGACACAGATACGCAGTATTTT; cdr3_length: 15; j_call: TRBJ2-3; d_call: TRBD1; v_call: TRBV7-9
cdr3_aa: CAISDPGGGDTQYF; cdr3_nt: TGTGCCATCAGTGACCCGGGCGGGGGCGATACGCAGTATTTT; cdr3_length: 14; j_call: TRBJ2-3; d_call: NA; v_call: TRBV10-3
cdr3_aa: CASSPHYEQYF; cdr3_nt: TGTGCCAGCAGCCCCCACTACGAGCAGTACTTC; cdr3_length: 11; j_call: TRBJ2-7; d_call: NA; v_call: TRBV11-2
cdr3_aa: CASINSPGQGETQYF; cdr3_nt: TGCGCCAGCATCAACTCTCCGGGACAGGGAGAGACCCAGTACTTC; cdr3_length: 15; j_call: TRBJ2-5; d_call: TRBD1; v_call: TRBV5-1
cdr3_aa: CASSLDRGRRGRDTYEQYF; cdr3_nt: TGTGCCAGCAGCTTAGATAGGGGTCGTAGGGGTAGAGACACCTACGAGCAGTACTTC; cdr3_length: 19; j_call: TRBJ2-7; d_call: NA; v_call: TRBV11-3
cdr3_aa: CASSADTEQYF; cdr3_nt: TGTGCCAGCAGCGCCGACACTGAGCAGTACTTC; cdr3_length: 11; j_call: TRBJ2-7; d_call: NA; v_call: TRBV7-9
cdr3_aa: CASSTRTSGSNTQYF; cdr3_nt: TGTGCCAGCAGTACCAGGACTAGCGGGAGCAATACGCAGTATTTT; cdr3_length: 15; j_call: TRBJ2-3; d_call: TRBD2; v_call: TRBV28